This T cell receptor beta chain was retrieved from a study of shared clonotypes between healthy human individuals. Study at large: CD4 naive and memory got three plates each, CD8 naive two, CD8 memory one. Study observations and caveats: Sorted-subset sequencing, rarefaction showed, was incomplete despite large depth.

CD45RO-negative, CCR7-selected cells formed the naive CD8 fraction, which excluded terminally differentiated effector memory CD45RA+ cells. The table came from immunoSEQ multiplex PCR; TCRdb's copy has only in-frame clones and leaves some out. This table holds roughly 890,000 clones, 80% to 95% found once. The CDR3 loop spans 12 amino acids. Looked up from germline, CDR1 is SEHNR and CDR2 is FQNEAQ (reference sequence). Trimming cost V 2 bases and J 3 bases, with 4 bases left between them. As concerns this clone: Its antigen remains unknown.

The clonotype comes from a man in his thirties or forties in good health. V gene TRBV7-9 combines with J gene TRBJ1-1; D is undetermined. The source material was naive CD8+ T cells sorted from blood. CDR3 protein: CASSLFDTEAFF. The CDR3 DNA sequence: TGTGCCAGCAGCTTATTTGACACTGAAGCTTTCTTT.